This record covers a single TCR beta chain. TCRdb re-analysed the RT-PCR reads in MiXCR, keeping a single row per CDR3 protein. The sample lists more than 600,000 distinct CDR3 sequences, 12% to 15% seen once, with 3.6% in the top ten. CDR3 length: 16 residues. CDR1 is SGHKS, CDR2 YYEKEE, per germline (reference sequence). V was cut by 3 bases and J by 2 bases, with 16 bases left in between. V and J are TRBV5-5 and TRBJ2-3; D possibly matches TRBD1 or TRBD2 (6 bases each). This TCR came from a female donor in good health, serving as a healthy control. The sequenced sample was memory CD4+ T cells from blood. CDR3 sequence (DNA): TGTGCCAGCAGCTCGACCGGGGGCTTTTCCACAGATACGCAGTATTTT. Encoded protein: CASSSTGGFSTDTQYF.